This T cell receptor beta chain was identified during a study of shared clonotypes between healthy human individuals. Study findings and constraints: Researchers sampled only blood; tissue repertoires likely differ.

The CDR3 is made up of 17 amino acids. The V and J ends lost 0 bases and 0 bases, in that order; junction bases with no gene match: 4. The germline V gene encodes CDR1 MNHEY and CDR2 SMNVEV (reference sequence). Regarding this clone: The antigen remains unidentified.

Profiled with immunoSEQ multiplex PCR; TCRdb holds only in-frame clones, not every one. This repertoire shows more than 2,000,000 clones, 85% to 95% found once; its top ten account for roughly 0.15%. The chain is built from TRBV27 and TRBJ2-7; TRBD2 matches at 11 bases. This receptor was identified in a man aged 18 to 35 in good health. The specimen sequenced was naive CD4+ T cells sorted from blood. The subset was: CD45RA+ positively selected. CDR3 loop: CASSLSRGTSGSYEQYF. The CDR3, as DNA: TGTGCCAGCAGTTTATCGAGGGGGACTAGCGGCTCCTACGAGCAGTACTTC.